Described below is a single T cell receptor (beta chain) sequence and its context. Antigen specificity is unknown. This sample is part of a study of T cells after yellow fever vaccination. Study-wide results and caveats: Among primary-vaccination clones, most reappeared after the booster, at around 97% for CD4 and roughly 90% for CD8.

TCRdb analysed the 5' RACE reads with MiXCR anew, one entry per CDR3 protein. The sample lists almost 600,000 distinct CDR3 sequences, approximately 15% seen once, with about 14% in the top ten. This clonotype was obtained from a man younger than 40 who received the YFV17D yellow fever vaccine. The material was PBMCs, obtained on the day of the yellow fever booster vaccination.

CDR3 bases: TGTGCCAGCACCCCTTCGATGATAGCGGGCCTCCGGGAGACCCAGTACTTC. Translating gives CASTPSMIAGLRETQYF. V usage is TRBV6-2 or TRBV6-3 and J usage is TRBJ2-5; 7 nucleotides align to TRBD2. This CDR3 is 17 amino acids long. Trimming took 7 bases from V and 5 from J; bases not matched to a gene: 19. The germline V gene encodes CDR1 MNHEY and CDR2 SVGEGT.